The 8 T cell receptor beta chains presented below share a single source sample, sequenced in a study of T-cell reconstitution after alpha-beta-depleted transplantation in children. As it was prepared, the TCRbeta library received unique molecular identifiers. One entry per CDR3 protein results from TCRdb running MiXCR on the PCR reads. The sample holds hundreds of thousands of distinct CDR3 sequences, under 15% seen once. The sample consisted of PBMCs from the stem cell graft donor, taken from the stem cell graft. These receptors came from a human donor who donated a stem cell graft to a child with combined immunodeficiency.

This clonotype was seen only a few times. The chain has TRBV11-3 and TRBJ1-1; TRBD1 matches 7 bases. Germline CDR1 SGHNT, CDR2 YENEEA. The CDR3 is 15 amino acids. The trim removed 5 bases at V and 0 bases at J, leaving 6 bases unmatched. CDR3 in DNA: TGTGCCAGCAGCCGACAGGGCGGGATGAACACTGAAGCTTTCTTT. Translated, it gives CASSRQGGMNTEAFF.

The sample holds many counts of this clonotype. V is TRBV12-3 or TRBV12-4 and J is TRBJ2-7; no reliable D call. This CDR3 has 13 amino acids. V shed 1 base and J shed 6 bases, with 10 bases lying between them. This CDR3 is CASSLGTLGEQYF. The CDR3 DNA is TGTGCCAGCAGTTTAGGGACCCTGGGCGAGCAGTACTTC.

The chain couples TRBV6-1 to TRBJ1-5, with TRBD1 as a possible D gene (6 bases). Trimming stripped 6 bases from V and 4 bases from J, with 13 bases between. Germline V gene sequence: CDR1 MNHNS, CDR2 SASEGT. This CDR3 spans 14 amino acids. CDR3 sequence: CASREEQGNQPQHF. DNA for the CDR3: TGTGCCAGCAGGGAGGAACAGGGTAATCAGCCCCAGCATTTT.

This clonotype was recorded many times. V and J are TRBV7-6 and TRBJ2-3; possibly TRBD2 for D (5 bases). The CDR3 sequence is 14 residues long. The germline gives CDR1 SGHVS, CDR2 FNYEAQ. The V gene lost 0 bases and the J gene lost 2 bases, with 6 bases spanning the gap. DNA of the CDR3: TGTGCCAGCAGCTTAGCCGGGATCACAGATACGCAGTATTTT. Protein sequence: CASSLAGITDTQYF.

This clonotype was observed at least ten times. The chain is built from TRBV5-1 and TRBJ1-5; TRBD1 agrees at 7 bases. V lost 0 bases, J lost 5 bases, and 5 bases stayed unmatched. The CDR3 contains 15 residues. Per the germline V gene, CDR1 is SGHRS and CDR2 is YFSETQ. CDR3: CASSLEGQGDQPQHF. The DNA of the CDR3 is TGCGCCAGCAGCTTGGAGGGGCAGGGGGATCAGCCCCAGCATTTT.

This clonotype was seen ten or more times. The CDR3 bases are TGTGCCATCAGTGGGACTAGCGGGGGCATTTTTGATACGCAGTATTTT. It yields the protein CAISGTSGGIFDTQYF. V is TRBV10-3 and J is TRBJ2-3; TRBD2 matches 13 bases. With 4 bases clipped from V and 6 bases from J, the junction kept 7 bases outside the gene matches. Germline V CDR1 and CDR2: ENHRY, SYGVKD. The CDR3 loop spans 16 amino acids.

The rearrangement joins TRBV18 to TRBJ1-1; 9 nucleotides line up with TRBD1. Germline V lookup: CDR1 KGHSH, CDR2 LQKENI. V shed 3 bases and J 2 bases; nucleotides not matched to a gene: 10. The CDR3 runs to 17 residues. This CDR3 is CASSPSNNRGRNTEAFF. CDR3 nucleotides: TGTGCCAGCTCACCTTCTAATAACAGGGGGCGAAACACTGAAGCTTTCTTT.

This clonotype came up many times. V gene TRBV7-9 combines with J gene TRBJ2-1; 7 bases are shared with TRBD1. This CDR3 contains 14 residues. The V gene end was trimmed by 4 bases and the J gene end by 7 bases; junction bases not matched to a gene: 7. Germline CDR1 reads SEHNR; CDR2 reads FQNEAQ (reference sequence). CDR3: CASSSRLTGNEQFF. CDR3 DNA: TGTGCCAGCAGCTCCCGTCTGACAGGGAATGAGCAGTTCTTC.